These 24 T cell receptor beta chains came from one sample sequenced in a study of blood T cell repertoires in COVID-19. Sequencing was performed with immunoSEQ multiplex PCR; in TCRdb, only in-frame clones are kept and a portion is missing. The table has roughly 500,000 clones, roughly 89% seen once; the top ten hold roughly 0.92%. Input material: peripheral blood. These receptors originate from a man in his late teens or twenties with COVID-19, enrolled during active disease.

This clone was counted a few times. The DNA for the CDR3 is TGCGCCAGCAGCCTGGGAGCCCCGGGGTACGAGCAGTACTTC. The encoded protein is CASSLGAPGYEQYF. The gene calls are TRBV5-1 and TRBJ2-7, with D tentatively TRBD2 (5 bases). This CDR3 comprises 14 residues. CDR1 and CDR2 (germline): SGHRS, YFSETQ. V shed 4 bases and J shed 4 bases, with 15 bases lying between them. Combining the CDR3 with reference TRBV5-1 and TRBJ2-7 gives the whole variable domain KAGVTQTPRYLIKTRGQQVTLSCSPISGHRSVSWYQQTPGQGLQFLFEYFSETQRNKGNFPGRFSGRQFSNSRSEMNVSTLELGDSALYLCASSLGAPGYEQYFGPGTRLTVT.

This chain links TRBV24-1 with TRBJ2-3; D is perhaps TRBD1 (5 bases). The V end was cut by 2 bases, the J end by 3 bases, with 14 bases between. This CDR3 has 16 amino acids. Per the germline V gene, CDR1 is KGHDR and CDR2 is SFDVKD. As DNA, the CDR3 is TGTGCCACCAGTGATTGGGTGGGGCAGGGAACAGATACGCAGTATTTT. It specifies CATSDWVGQGTDTQYF.

This chain connects TRBV12-5 to TRBJ1-6; no clear D. Trimming stripped 5 bases from V and 7 bases from J, with 9 bases between. This CDR3 is 13 amino acids long. The germline CDR1 and CDR2 sequences are LGHNT and FRNRAP. The CDR3 reads CASGLRLNSPLHF. DNA for the CDR3: TGTGCTAGTGGTCTCCGACTCAATTCACCCCTCCACTTT.

The J gene is TRBJ2-3, the V gene TRBV15, with a weak D call TRBD1 (5 bases). The V end was cut by 1 base, the J end by 0 bases, with 8 bases between. Germline V CDR1 and CDR2: LNHNV, YYDKDF (reference sequence). CDR3 length equals 15 residues. This CDR3 reads CATSRGQFSTDTQYF. The CDR3 bases are TGTGCCACCAGCAGAGGACAGTTTAGCACAGATACGCAGTATTTT.

The CDR3 nucleotides are TGTGCCAGCAGCACCGACAGGTCACCTTTGGGGAATACGCAGTATTTT. Translated, it gives CASSTDRSPLGNTQYF. The gene calls are TRBV11-3 and TRBJ2-3, with a weak D call TRBD1 (6 bases). The CDR3 consists of 16 residues. V was pared by 5 bases and J by 7 bases, with 22 bases between. The germline gives CDR1 SGHNT, CDR2 YENEEA.

The gene calls are TRBV7-3 and TRBJ2-1; 12 positions match TRBD2. The CDR3 is 17 amino acids. Trimming took 5 bases from V and 9 from J; bases not matched to a gene: 14. Germline V gene sequence: CDR1 SGHTA, CDR2 FQGTGA. The CDR3 DNA sequence: TGTGCCAGCAGCCTACTAGCGGGAGGTCTGCTAGGCGGTGAGCAGTTCTTC. It encodes CASSLLAGGLLGGEQFF. Full variable domain (remainder filled in from reference TRBV7-3 and TRBJ2-1): GAGVSQTPSNKVTEKGKYVELRCDPISGHTALYWYRQSLGQGPEFLIYFQGTGAADDSGLPNDRFFAVRPEGSVSTLKIQRTERGDSAVYLCASSLLAGGLLGGEQFFGPGTRLTVL.

On this clone: The same CDR3 also results from other DNA sequences found in this sample. As DNA, the CDR3 is TGTGCCAGCAGCTTGGTATCCACTGAAGCTTTCTTT. Protein: CASSLVSTEAFF. The chain recombines TRBV5-6 with TRBJ1-1; D gene uncertain. V lost 0 bases, J lost 4 bases, and 4 bases lay in between. CDR1 and CDR2 from the germline V gene are SGHDT and YYEEEE. CDR3 size: 12 residues.

This clone was recorded a few times. The rearrangement joins TRBV15 to TRBJ1-1; D is unclear. Germline lookup yields CDR1 LNHNV and CDR2 YYDKDF (reference sequence). The germline V and J ends were trimmed by 5 bases and 2 bases, with 9 bases remaining between them. The CDR3 length is 13 residues. The DNA of the CDR3 is TGTGCCACCAGCTTGCGGGCCAACACTGAAGCTTTCTTT. This translates into CATSLRANTEAFF.

The gene calls are TRBV13 and TRBJ1-4; TRBD1 might be the D (5 bases). The germline V gene has CDR1 PRHDT and CDR2 FYEKMQ (reference sequence). V lost 4 bases and J 4 bases, leaving 25 bases between the germline ends. This CDR3 is built from 19 residues. The DNA for the CDR3 is TGTGCCAGCAGCTCCCCGGGACGGGAACGGGGGGGGATTAATGAAAAACTGTTTTTT. It yields the protein CASSSPGRERGGINEKLFF. The full variable domain, rest sourced from reference TRBV13 and TRBJ1-4, is AAGVIQSPRHLIKEKRETATLKCYPIPRHDTVYWYQQGPGQDPQFLISFYEKMQSDKGSIPDRFSAQQFSDYHSELNMSSLELGDSALYFCASSSPGRERGGINEKLFFGSGTQLSVL.

This clone was observed a handful of times. V gene TRBV2 combines with J gene TRBJ1-6; 7 bases align to TRBD1. In germline, CDR1 is SNHLY, CDR2 FYNNEI. V trimming: 7 bases; J trimming: 5 bases; junction bases outside the gene matches: 2. This CDR3 is 13 amino acids long. In DNA, the CDR3 is TGTGCCAGCAAGACAGGGCATAATTCACCCCTCCACTTT. Protein sequence: CASKTGHNSPLHF.

This clone occurred once. The V gene is TRBV19, the J gene TRBJ2-1; 15 bases line up with TRBD2. The CDR3 has 17 residues. The ends lost 5 bases at V and 7 bases at J; junction bases unmatched: 9. Germline CDR1 reads LNHDA; CDR2 reads SQIVND (reference sequence). The chain's CDR3 is CASSLPGLAGGSNEQFF. The DNA for the CDR3 is TGTGCCAGTAGTCTACCGGGACTAGCGGGGGGTAGTAATGAGCAGTTCTTC.

This chain connects TRBV6-5 to TRBJ1-5; no reliable D call. V dropped 7 bases and J dropped 2 bases, with 15 bases sitting between them. This CDR3 is built from 15 residues. CDR1 MNHEY and CDR2 SVGAGI come from the germline V gene. CDR3 sequence (DNA): TGTGCCAGCACCCCGGCCAGGTCGGGCAATCAGCCCCAGCATTTT. It is translated as CASTPARSGNQPQHF.

In this sample, this clone turned up once. This rearrangement joins TRBV30 to TRBJ2-2, with 8 nucleotides matching TRBD2. Germline V gene sequence: CDR1 GTSNPN, CDR2 SVGIG (reference sequence). The J segment lost 14 bases and the V segment lost 5 bases, leaving 16 bases of the junction unmatched. The CDR3 length is 14 residues. The CDR3 DNA is TGTGCCTGGCTTTTCGACGGGGGGGTTGTCCGACTGTTTTTT. Protein product: CAWLFDGGVVRLFF.

The gene calls are TRBV2 and TRBJ2-1; 15 bases are shared with TRBD2. The germline V gene has CDR1 SNHLY and CDR2 FYNNEI. This CDR3 has 20 residues. The V gene end was trimmed by 4 bases and the J gene end by 2 bases; junction bases not matched to a gene: 12. As DNA, the CDR3 is TGTGCCAGCAGTGTTCCCGGGACTAGCGGGGGGCCTGTGGCCTACAATGAGCAGTTCTTC. Protein sequence: CASSVPGTSGGPVAYNEQFF.

This clone was detected a few times. The chain is built from TRBV6-5 and TRBJ1-5; D is uncertain. Trimming cost V 8 bases and J 2 bases, with 16 bases left between them. The length of the CDR3 is 15 residues. Germline assignment: CDR1 MNHEY and CDR2 SVGAGI. The CDR3 DNA sequence: TGTGCCAGCTCCCCGCGGGATTTTGGCAATCAGCCCCAGCATTTT. Amino acids: CASSPRDFGNQPQHF.

This clone was counted a few times. The chain is built from TRBV27 and TRBJ2-7; D is unclear. The germline V gene encodes CDR1 MNHEY and CDR2 SMNVEV (reference sequence). The CDR3 contains 15 residues. The ends were cut back, 0 bases at V and 7 bases at J, with 16 bases in the middle. This CDR3 is CASSLSANKRREQYF. CDR3 sequence (DNA): TGTGCCAGCAGTTTATCGGCCAACAAACGGCGGGAGCAGTACTTC.

J is TRBJ1-1 and V is TRBV6-1; a weak D match, TRBD1 (5 bases). Per germline, CDR1 MNHNS and CDR2 SASEGT. The CDR3 is 16 residues long. V gave up 1 base and J gave up 6 bases, with 18 bases separating them. CDR3 in DNA: TGTGCCAGCAGTGAAGTGGACACCACCCCAGCTGCTGAAGCTTTCTTT. Amino acids: CASSEVDTTPAAEAFF.

V is TRBV13 and J is TRBJ1-4; TRBD1 is a possible D gene (5 bases). Germline V lookup: CDR1 PRHDT, CDR2 FYEKMQ (reference sequence). The CDR3 length is 14 residues. Trimming pared 2 bases from V and 8 bases from J, leaving 12 bases between. CDR3 bases: TGTGCCAGCAGCTTACGGGGGGTAAGGGAAAAACTGTTTTTT. Translation gives CASSLRGVREKLFF.

Comments on this clone: Other DNA sequences in the sample encode the same CDR3. The gene calls are TRBV5-1 and TRBJ2-1; 8 bases fit TRBD1. This CDR3 is built from 15 residues. V was pared by 0 bases and J by 3 bases, with 2 bases of the junction left unmatched. The germline V gene encodes CDR1 SGHRS and CDR2 YFSETQ. In DNA form, the CDR3 reads TGCGCCAGCAGCTTGGTAGGACAGGGCTACAATGAGCAGTTCTTC. It is translated as CASSLVGQGYNEQFF.

V is TRBV5-1 and J is TRBJ1-1; the D gene is possibly TRBD1 (5 bases). The germline gives CDR1 SGHRS, CDR2 YFSETQ. The CDR3 totals 14 residues. V was clipped by 4 bases and J by 3 bases, with 13 bases between them. The CDR3, as DNA: TGCGCCAGCAGCATCCAGGGATCGGACACTGAAGCTTTCTTT. Its translation is CASSIQGSDTEAFF.

This sequence joins TRBV19 and TRBJ2-5; no firm D call. Trimming shortened V by 5 bases and J by 2 bases, and 12 bases separated the two germline ends. The CDR3 has 14 residues. Germline V CDR1 and CDR2: LNHDA, SQIVND (reference sequence). In DNA, the CDR3 is TGTGCCAGTAGTGAACTGCAATATCAAGAGACCCAGTACTTC. This codes for CASSELQYQETQYF.

The V call is TRBV28, the J call TRBJ2-3, with TRBD1 identical over 9 bases. The CDR3 spans 14 residues. Germline-derived CDR1 and CDR2 are MDHEN and SYDVKM. Trimming cost V 8 bases and J 2 bases; bases outside gene matches: 5. In DNA form, the CDR3 reads TGTGCCAGCCTTACAGGGGGCGTCACAGATACGCAGTATTTT. Translating it yields CASLTGGVTDTQYF.

CDR3 in amino acids: CASRLGKSSYNEQFF. The CDR3 DNA is TGTGCAAGTCGCTTGGGCAAATCTTCCTACAATGAGCAGTTCTTC. This chain joins TRBV12-2 and TRBJ2-1; no check of the table's D call, TRBD1, against the DNA was made. TRBV12-2 is a pseudogene locus. The CDR3 has 15 amino acids.

The rearrangement joins TRBV12-3 or TRBV12-4 to TRBJ2-3; no clear D gene. V lost 6 bases and J lost 9, with 13 bases in between. CDR3 length equals 12 residues. CDR3 loop: CASSDPTKTQYF. CDR3 in DNA: TGTGCCAGCAGCGACCCAACTAAGACGCAGTATTTT.